Presented here are 27 T cell receptor beta chains from one specimen sequenced in a study of T cells in Graves' hyperthyroidism and ophthalmopathy. Amplification yielded TCR beta CDR3 regions, with RNA transcripts as the source. Primed by the HTBI set, a first-round RT-PCR was run on the TCR CDR3. TCRdb independently ran MiXCR on the multiplex PCR reads; one entry per CDR3 protein. Of roughly 500,000 distinct CDR3 sequences listed, 22% are singletons. The specimen was blood. These receptors came from a woman aged 70-85 years with Graves' ophthalmopathy.

The chain carries TRBV5-4 and TRBJ2-2; maybe TRBD1 (6 bases). This CDR3 contains 15 residues. Germline-derived CDR1 and CDR2 are SGHNT and YYREEE (reference sequence). The V end was cut by 4 bases, the J end by 0 bases, with 10 bases between. This CDR3 reads CASSIQGPNTGELFF. As DNA, the CDR3 is TGTGCCAGCAGCATACAGGGCCCGAACACCGGGGAGCTGTTTTTT.

The chain has TRBV6-1 and TRBJ1-2; 7 nucleotides line up with TRBD1. The CDR3 loop spans 14 amino acids. CDR1 and CDR2 from the germline V gene are MNHNS and SASEGT. Trimming removed 5 bases from V and 8 bases from J; junction bases left unmatched: 11. CDR3 bases: TGTGCCAGCAGTTTGACTGACAGGGAGGGCGGCTACACCTTC. Translated, it gives CASSLTDREGGYTF.

As concerns this clonotype: A much bigger clone sits one base away, suggesting this may be a read error. The chain carries TRBV6-2 or TRBV6-3 and TRBJ2-5; the D gene is possibly TRBD2 (6 bases). The CDR3 is 14 amino acids. Germline CDR1 MNHEY, CDR2 SVGEGT. The CDR3 region has the DNA TGTGCCAGCAGGCTAACGGGAGAAGGAGAGACCCGGTACTTC. It yields the protein CASRLTGEGETRYF.

The table lists this clonotype with a few counts. This CDR3 reads CASSPPGTGDLNQPQHF. DNA of the CDR3: TGTGCCAGCAGTCCACCCGGGACAGGGGATCTAAATCAGCCCCAGCATTTT. The chain links TRBV6-1 to TRBJ1-5, with 10 bases matching TRBD1. The V and J ends lost 5 bases and 4 bases, in that order; junction bases with no gene match: 11. Looked up from germline, CDR1 is MNHNS and CDR2 is SASEGT. This CDR3 is 17 amino acids long.

V and J are TRBV9 and TRBJ1-2; TRBD1 agrees at 7 bases. Trimming cost V 0 bases and J 0 bases; bases outside gene matches: 8. The CDR3 loop spans 17 amino acids. Germline lookup yields CDR1 SGDLS and CDR2 YYNGEE. In DNA form, the CDR3 reads TGTGCCAGCAGCGTAGCTACTGGCAGGGGGTCTAACTATGGCTACACCTTC. Translation: CASSVATGRGSNYGYTF.

The chain employs TRBV6-1 and TRBJ2-6; either TRBD1 or TRBD2 may fit D (5 bases each). Germline V gene sequence: CDR1 MNHNS, CDR2 SASEGT. Trimming took 5 bases from V and 0 from J, leaving 14 bases between them. This CDR3 region has 17 residues. The CDR3 sequence: CASSTPGPSSGANVLTF. The CDR3, as DNA: TGTGCCAGCAGTACTCCGGGACCGAGCTCTGGGGCCAACGTCCTGACTTTC.

The rearrangement joins TRBV20-1 to TRBJ2-1; D gene unclear. Per the germline V gene, CDR1 is DFQATT and CDR2 is SNEGSKA (reference sequence). Between the trimmed V and J ends, which lost 4 bases and 6 bases, there was a span of 16 bases. This CDR3 region has 14 residues. CDR3: CSANPFGGGNEQFF. DNA for the CDR3: TGCAGTGCTAACCCATTTGGCGGTGGCAATGAGCAGTTCTTC.

This clonotype appeared a few times. The chain is built from TRBV11-1 and TRBJ2-1, with 9 bases aligning to TRBD2. With V trimmed by 8 bases and J by 4 bases, 6 bases remained unmatched. This CDR3 region has 14 residues. Germline assignment: CDR1 SGHAT and CDR2 FQDESV (reference sequence). CDR3 DNA sequence: TGTGCCAGCGGGCGGCGGGAGGGATACAATGAGCAGTTCTTC. It encodes CASGRREGYNEQFF.

The chain has TRBV30 and TRBJ2-7; 7 bases agree with TRBD1. V shed 5 bases, J shed 0 bases, and the junction held 7 bases outside the gene matches. The length of the CDR3 is 14 residues. From germline, CDR1 is GTSNPN and CDR2 SVGIG (reference sequence). As DNA, the CDR3 is TGTGCCTGGCAGAGACGGGACAGCTCCTACGAGCAGTACTTC. It translates to CAWQRRDSSYEQYF. Drawing the rest from reference TRBV30 and TRBJ2-7, the complete variable domain is SQTIHQWPATLVQPVGSPLSLECTVEGTSNPNLYWYRQAAGRGLQLLFYSVGIGQISSEVPQNLSASRPQDRQFILSSKKLLLSDSGFYLCAWQRRDSSYEQYFGPGTRLTVT.

This clonotype showed up many times. CDR3 in DNA: TGTGCCAGCAGTTTATTACTAGTAAGGACCCAGTACTTC. Its translation is CASSLLLVRTQYF. The gene calls are TRBV28 and TRBJ2-5; D perhaps matches TRBD2 (5 bases). The germline V gene encodes CDR1 MDHEN and CDR2 SYDVKM. V was trimmed by 1 base and J by 7 bases, leaving 10 bases between them. CDR3 length: 13 amino acids.

V is TRBV9 and J is TRBJ2-3, with no clear D. Looked up from germline, CDR1 is SGDLS and CDR2 is YYNGEE. V lost 0 bases and J 2 bases, leaving 10 bases between the germline ends. The CDR3 is 15 amino acids. CDR3 coding DNA: TGTGCCAGCAGCGTAGTGCCGAACCCCACAGATACGCAGTATTTT. Translated, it gives CASSVVPNPTDTQYF.

Ten or more counts support this clonotype. The chain recombines TRBV12-3 or TRBV12-4 with TRBJ2-7; 15 positions agree with TRBD2. The CDR3 has 17 amino acids. J gave up 5 bases and V 3 bases, and 8 bases lay outside the gene matches. CDR3 residues: CASSFGTSGRIIHEQYF. DNA for the CDR3: TGTGCCAGCAGTTTCGGGACTAGCGGGAGGATAATCCACGAGCAGTACTTC.

Ten or more counts support this clonotype. The rearrangement joins TRBV12-3 or TRBV12-4 to TRBJ1-1; D perhaps matches TRBD1 (5 bases). The CDR3 extends over 14 amino acids. V gave up 4 bases and J gave up 4 bases, with 13 bases separating them. CDR3 amino acids: CASSSRGGGTEAFF. DNA for the CDR3: TGTGCCAGCAGTTCCCGGGGCGGGGGCACTGAAGCTTTCTTT.

The gene calls are TRBV7-2 and TRBJ2-4; 7 bases map to TRBD1. The CDR3 runs to 14 residues. The V segment lost 2 bases and the J segment 8 bases; nucleotides outside the gene matches: 6. Looked up from germline, CDR1 is SGHTA and CDR2 is FQGNSA. CDR3 nucleotides: TGTGCCAGCAGCTTATCCCGGGACAGCCACATTCAGTACTTC. Its translation: CASSLSRDSHIQYF.

This clonotype was counted a few times. The chain uses TRBV19 and TRBJ2-7, with 13 nucleotides matching TRBD2. Unmatched junction bases numbered 4, after V lost 10 bases and J lost 4 bases. Germline V gene data show CDR1 as LNHDA and CDR2 as SQIVND (reference sequence). This CDR3 has 13 residues. CDR3 residues: CATKTSGRYEQYF. CDR3 sequence (DNA): TGTGCCACAAAGACTAGCGGGAGGTACGAGCAGTACTTC.

The V gene is TRBV5-1, the J gene TRBJ2-2; 16 nucleotides agree with TRBD2. The germline V gene encodes CDR1 SGHRS and CDR2 YFSETQ. The CDR3 loop spans 18 amino acids. The V and J ends lost 2 bases and 6 bases, in that order; junction bases with no gene match: 7. CDR3 region: CASSFPGTSGRAAGELFF. The CDR3 nucleotides are TGCGCCAGCAGCTTCCCCGGGACTAGCGGGAGGGCGGCCGGGGAGCTGTTTTTT. The full variable domain, rest sourced from reference TRBV5-1 and TRBJ2-2, is KAGVTQTPRYLIKTRGQQVTLSCSPISGHRSVSWYQQTPGQGLQFLFEYFSETQRNKGNFPGRFSGRQFSNSRSEMNVSTLELGDSALYLCASSFPGTSGRAAGELFFGEGSRLTVL.

CDR3 DNA sequence: TGTGCCAGCAGCCTATCCGGGACTACCTACGAGCAGTACTTC. Protein product: CASSLSGTTYEQYF. J is TRBJ2-7 and V is TRBV3-1, with 7 nucleotides matching TRBD2. This CDR3 is built from 14 residues. J lost 2 bases, V lost 4 bases, and 5 bases had no gene match. Germline values: CDR1 LGHDT, CDR2 YNNKEL (reference sequence).

CDR3 coding DNA: TGTGCCAGCAGTTCGGGACAGGTCACAGATACGCAGTATTTT. Protein product: CASSSGQVTDTQYF. The chain links TRBV12-3 or TRBV12-4 to TRBJ2-3; the match to TRBD1 covers 8 bases. V lost 4 bases to trimming and J lost 2 bases; unmatched junction nucleotides: 2. This CDR3 is 14 amino acids long.

The CDR3 DNA sequence: TGTGCCAGCAGTGAGAGGGTTGGGGAAAGTTTTAGCAATCAGCCCCAGCATTTT. Translated, it gives CASSERVGESFSNQPQHF. The genes are TRBV6-1 and TRBJ1-5; no clear D. The CDR3 runs to 18 residues. Germline CDR1 reads MNHNS; CDR2 reads SASEGT. Trimming removed 3 bases at V and 0 bases at J, with 18 bases between.

This clonotype showed up many times. This chain uses TRBV6-5 with TRBJ1-5; a possible D gene is TRBD1 (6 bases). Germline assignment: CDR1 MNHEY and CDR2 SVGAGI. CDR3 size: 16 residues. Trimming stripped 3 bases from V and 0 bases from J, with 12 bases between. CDR3 nucleotide sequence: TGTGCCAGCAGTTATAACAGGGCATATAGCAATCAGCCCCAGCATTTT. Translating gives CASSYNRAYSNQPQHF.

This clonotype was found once. A read error may account for a junction end that differs from germline. CDR3: CASSPKMNTEASF. CDR3 sequence (DNA): TGTGCCAGCTCACCAAAGATGAACACTGAAGCTTCCTTT. The chain joins TRBV18 to TRBJ1-1, with D hard to call. Germline loops: CDR1 KGHSH, CDR2 LQKENI. CDR3 size: 13 residues.

V usage is TRBV2 and J usage is TRBJ1-4, with a weak D call TRBD1 (5 bases). Trimming shortened V by 5 bases and J by 5 bases, and 12 bases separated the two germline ends. CDR3 size: 14 residues. The germline V gene encodes CDR1 SNHLY and CDR2 FYNNEI. The CDR3 DNA reads TGTGCCAGCAGTAAGGGCAGGGTCAATGAAAAACTGTTTTTT. Protein product: CASSKGRVNEKLFF.

The table lists this clonotype with many counts. V is TRBV7-3 and J is TRBJ2-3, with D possibly matching TRBD2 (6 bases). This CDR3 spans 18 amino acids. Germline CDR1 reads SGHTA; CDR2 reads FQGTGA. The V and J ends lost 2 bases and 1 base respectively, with 19 bases between them. The CDR3 nucleotides are TGTGCCAGCAGCTTAGTGCCAGGAGGGGTATACGGCACAGATACGCAGTATTTT. Its protein is CASSLVPGGVYGTDTQYF.

The CDR3 DNA is TGCAGTGCTTCCGGGACTAGCGTGACCTACGAGCAGTACTTC. This codes for CSASGTSVTYEQYF. The genes are TRBV20-1 and TRBJ2-7, with 10 bases aligning to TRBD2. The length of the CDR3 is 14 residues. CDR1 is DFQATT, CDR2 SNEGSKA, per germline (reference sequence). V dropped 5 bases and J dropped 2; count of bases not matched to a gene: 6.

The J gene is TRBJ2-3, the V gene TRBV9; TRBD2 matches at 14 bases. Unmatched junction bases numbered 6, after V lost 3 bases and J lost 6 bases. The CDR3 is 16 residues long. Germline V gene data show CDR1 as SGDLS and CDR2 as YYNGEE. The CDR3 reads CASSATSGRAADTQYF. The CDR3 DNA follows: TGTGCCAGCAGCGCGACTAGCGGGAGGGCGGCTGATACGCAGTATTTT.

The rearrangement links TRBV9 to TRBJ2-1, with 13 bases aligning to TRBD2. CDR1 is SGDLS, CDR2 YYNGEE, per germline. This CDR3 comprises 16 residues. After removal of 4 bases from V and 6 bases from J, the junction contained 7 bases not matched to a gene. The CDR3, as DNA: TGTGCCAGCAGCACACTAGCGGGAGGGCCCCCCAATGAGCAGTTCTTC. Protein sequence: CASSTLAGGPPNEQFF.

This clonotype was recorded many times. The chain combines TRBV12-3 or TRBV12-4 with TRBJ2-7; TRBD2 matches at 7 bases. This CDR3 contains 16 residues. Losses at the gene ends were 3 bases for V and 4 bases for J; bases not matched to a gene: 12. The CDR3 coding sequence is TGTGCCAGCAGTTTTTCGGCTAGCGGTCCTTGGTACGAGCAGTACTTC. It encodes CASSFSASGPWYEQYF.